A single sample is the source of the 3 T cell receptor beta chains below, sequenced in a study of tumor-infiltrating lymphocytes in oesophageal squamous cell carcinoma. TCRdb ran MiXCR on the PCR reads and lists one entry per CDR3 protein. This sample has roughly 21,000 distinct CDR3 sequences, with 36% found just once. The specimen was esophageal tumor tissue. Every receptor here comes from a male donor with esophageal squamous cell carcinoma.

Worth noting for this clonotype: A read error may produce the germline difference seen at one junction end. The J gene is TRBJ2-5, the V gene TRBV14; D gene uncertain. CDR1 and CDR2 from the germline V gene are SGHDN and FVKESK. The CDR3 totals 10 residues. The CDR3 here is CASTQRPSTF. CDR3 nucleotide sequence: TGTGCCAGCACTCAGAGACCCAGTACTTTC.

Ten or more counts support this clonotype. This chain uses TRBV28 with TRBJ1-4, with 10 bases matching TRBD1. J lost 7 bases, V lost 2 bases, and 4 bases had no gene match. The length of the CDR3 is 15 residues. Germline-derived CDR1 and CDR2 are MDHEN and SYDVKM. CDR3 nucleotides: TGTGCCAGCAGTTTACCGGGACAGGGGACTGAAAAACTGTTTTTT. Protein product: CASSLPGQGTEKLFF. The complete variable domain, with remaining parts taken from reference TRBV28 and TRBJ1-4, reads DVKVTQSSRYLVKRTGEKVFLECVQDMDHENMFWYRQDPGLGLRLIYFSYDVKMKEKGDIPEGYSVSREKKERFSLILESASTNQTSMYLCASSLPGQGTEKLFFGSGTQLSVL.

About this clonotype: This is likely a read error, given that the CDR3 carries no conserved phenylalanine or tryptophan at its end. The DNA is left out, because the CDR3 cannot be placed on it with certainty; the CDR3 is given as TCRdb lists it. The chain employs TRBV7-4 and TRBJ2-3; the D segment call TRBD2 is taken from the table without a DNA check. Germline V gene lookup returns CDR1 SGHVT and CDR2 SQSDAQ. 17 amino acids form the CDR3, both terminal residues included. CDR3 residues: CASSDRLAGTDTQYFGP.